Listed here are 17 T cell receptor beta chains from one sample, sequenced in a study of blood T cell repertoires in COVID-19. Sequencing used immunoSEQ multiplex PCR; TCRdb keeps in-frame clones, though not all of them. Among 110,000 or so clones listed, 81% were seen once. Sequenced input: peripheral blood. These receptors all come from a man aged 45-65 years with acute or convalescent COVID-19.

The chain is built from TRBV7-2 and TRBJ1-1; 9 nucleotides match TRBD1. Losses at the gene ends were 4 bases for V and 5 bases for J; bases not matched to a gene: 5. The CDR3 covers 14 residues. The germline V gene encodes CDR1 SGHTA and CDR2 FQGNSA. CDR3 sequence reads: CASSSTGGTTEAFF. In DNA form, the CDR3 reads TGTGCCAGCAGCTCGACAGGGGGGACGACTGAAGCTTTCTTT.

This clone was counted only a few times. The genes are TRBV6-5 and TRBJ1-1; 8 bases align to TRBD1. Germline CDR1 MNHEY, CDR2 SVGAGI. CDR3 size: 13 residues. The ends lost 10 bases at V and 5 bases at J; junction bases unmatched: 9. CDR3 nucleotide sequence: TGTGCCACAAATACAGGGGGAGGGACTGAAGCTTTCTTT. Encoded protein: CATNTGGGTEAFF.

CDR3 in amino acids: CASSSSGRTGNSPLHF. CDR3 nucleotide sequence: TGCGCCAGCAGCTCATCAGGACGGACGGGAAATTCACCCCTCCACTTT. The rearrangement uses TRBV5-1 and TRBJ1-6; no firm D call. The CDR3 runs to 16 residues. Per germline, CDR1 SGHRS and CDR2 YFSETQ. V lost 3 bases to trimming and J lost 7 bases, with 17 bases between them. Looking up the rest from reference TRBV5-1 and TRBJ1-6 gives the full variable domain: KAGVTQTPRYLIKTRGQQVTLSCSPISGHRSVSWYQQTPGQGLQFLFEYFSETQRNKGNFPGRFSGRQFSNSRSEMNVSTLELGDSALYLCASSSSGRTGNSPLHFGNGTRLTVT.

The chain joins TRBV5-6 to TRBJ1-3, with D unclear. The CDR3 consists of 14 residues. CDR1 is SGHDT and CDR2 is YYEEEE in the germline V gene. V was pared by 1 base and J by 2 bases, with 7 bases between. The chain's CDR3 is CASSLSVTGNTIYF. Here the CDR3 DNA reads TGTGCCAGCAGCTTGTCAGTAACTGGAAACACCATATATTTT.

The V and J genes are TRBV7-6 and TRBJ1-4; D gene unclear. The CDR3 runs to 14 residues. V was cut by 1 base and J by 10 bases, with 13 bases left in between. Germline V lookup: CDR1 SGHVS, CDR2 FNYEAQ. The CDR3 nucleotides read TGTGCCAGCAGCTTAGACCCGCGGGGAGGAAAACTGTTTTTT. Residues: CASSLDPRGGKLFF.

This clone is a singleton in its sample. The chain combines TRBV5-1 with TRBJ2-6; 9 nucleotides align to TRBD1. Germline loops: CDR1 SGHRS, CDR2 YFSETQ. V was clipped by 3 bases and J by 1 base; unmatched bases: 11. The CDR3 consists of 19 residues. The CDR3 is CASSSWPGQGSSGANVLTF. The CDR3 DNA follows: TGCGCCAGCAGCTCCTGGCCGGGACAGGGATCATCTGGGGCCAACGTCCTGACTTTC.

About this clone: This same CDR3 is encoded by further DNA sequences in the sample. The chain couples TRBV5-1 to TRBJ1-2; D possibly corresponds to TRBD1 (5 bases). V shed 0 bases and J shed 2 bases, with 5 bases lying between them. The CDR3 sequence is 13 residues long. CDR1 is SGHRS and CDR2 is YFSETQ in the germline V gene. For the CDR3, the DNA is TGCGCCAGCAGCTTGGGACAGAACTATGGCTACACCTTC. It is translated as CASSLGQNYGYTF.

The chain employs TRBV6-5 and TRBJ1-2; tentative D call: TRBD1 (6 bases). Trimming left V 5 bases short and J 8 bases short, with 15 bases between. Germline lookup yields CDR1 MNHEY and CDR2 SVGAGI. The CDR3 length is 13 residues. This CDR3 is CASSLTGPGGYTF. The CDR3, as DNA: TGTGCCAGCAGTCTTACAGGGCCCGGCGGCTACACCTTC.

The chain employs TRBV28 and TRBJ1-5; 8 bases are a match to TRBD1. The junction had 9 bases not matched to a gene; V was cut back by 5 bases and J by 3 bases. Germline lookup yields CDR1 MDHEN and CDR2 SYDVKM. CDR3 length: 16 amino acids. The CDR3 nucleotides are TGTGCCAGCAGTCCTTCCGGACAGGGTCTCAATCAGCCCCAGCATTTT. It specifies CASSPSGQGLNQPQHF.

The rearrangement links TRBV4-2 to TRBJ2-3; 13 bases match TRBD2. The CDR3 consists of 16 residues. J was trimmed by 3 bases and V by 2 bases; bases with no gene match: 2. Germline V CDR1 and CDR2: LGHNA, YNFKEQ. The CDR3 region is CASSQQTSGGTDTQYF. The CDR3 bases are TGTGCCAGCAGCCAACAGACTAGCGGGGGGACAGATACGCAGTATTTT.

V usage is TRBV30 and J usage is TRBJ1-1; TRBD1 matches 10 bases. The length of the CDR3 is 15 residues. With V trimmed by 5 bases and J by 3 bases, 9 bases remained unmatched. Germline CDR1 reads GTSNPN; CDR2 reads SVGIG (reference sequence). The CDR3 DNA is TGTGCCTGGGATCGACCCGGGACAGGGGACACTGAAGCTTTCTTT. The encoded protein is CAWDRPGTGDTEAFF.

The chain uses TRBV6-4 and TRBJ2-1; maybe TRBD1 (6 bases). V was clipped by 4 bases and J by 11 bases, with 15 bases between them. The CDR3 length is 13 residues. Germline CDR1 MRHNA, CDR2 SNTAGT. CDR3 DNA sequence: TGTGCCAGCAGTGCCGGCGACAGGCCCAAGCAGTTCTTC. Translated, it gives CASSAGDRPKQFF.

The chain is built from TRBV19 and TRBJ1-6, with 8 bases matching TRBD1. Germline assignment: CDR1 LNHDA and CDR2 SQIVND (reference sequence). V shed 7 bases and J 10 bases; nucleotides not matched to a gene: 6. The CDR3 has 13 residues. This CDR3 reads CASTDRVKSPLHF. The CDR3 bases are TGTGCCAGTACGGACAGGGTGAAATCACCCCTCCACTTT.

The chain links TRBV5-4 to TRBJ2-3; D is possibly TRBD1 (6 bases). This CDR3 contains 16 residues. CDR1 is SGHNT, CDR2 YYREEE, per germline (reference sequence). The V gene lost 4 bases and the J gene lost 2 bases, with 17 bases spanning the gap. This CDR3 is CASSPEQGLSTDTQYF. Here the CDR3 DNA reads TGTGCCAGCAGCCCAGAACAGGGTCTCTCCACAGATACGCAGTATTTT.

The chain is built from TRBV5-1 and TRBJ1-2; D gene ambiguous. The germline V and J ends were trimmed by 0 bases and 1 base, with 10 bases remaining between them. The CDR3 covers 15 residues. Germline V gives CDR1 SGHRS, CDR2 YFSETQ. CDR3 loop: CASSLEVNSNYGYTF. CDR3 DNA: TGCGCCAGCAGCTTGGAGGTTAACAGTAACTATGGCTACACCTTC.

This chain uses TRBV5-4 with TRBJ1-2; TRBD1 might be the D (5 bases). CDR1 is SGHNT and CDR2 is YYREEE in the germline V gene (reference sequence). Trimming pared 3 bases from V and 6 bases from J, leaving 12 bases between. The CDR3 has 13 residues. CDR3 region: CASSWEAGDGYTF. In DNA form, the CDR3 reads TGTGCCAGCAGCTGGGAGGCGGGGGATGGCTACACCTTC.

This clone was recorded once. The chain carries TRBV5-6 and TRBJ2-7; D call uncertain. From germline, CDR1 is SGHDT and CDR2 YYEEEE. V was cut by 0 bases and J by 4 bases, with 8 bases left in between. This CDR3 has 13 amino acids. This CDR3 is CASSLGPIYEQYV. CDR3 bases: TGTGCCAGCAGCTTGGGGCCGATTTACGAGCAGTACGTC.